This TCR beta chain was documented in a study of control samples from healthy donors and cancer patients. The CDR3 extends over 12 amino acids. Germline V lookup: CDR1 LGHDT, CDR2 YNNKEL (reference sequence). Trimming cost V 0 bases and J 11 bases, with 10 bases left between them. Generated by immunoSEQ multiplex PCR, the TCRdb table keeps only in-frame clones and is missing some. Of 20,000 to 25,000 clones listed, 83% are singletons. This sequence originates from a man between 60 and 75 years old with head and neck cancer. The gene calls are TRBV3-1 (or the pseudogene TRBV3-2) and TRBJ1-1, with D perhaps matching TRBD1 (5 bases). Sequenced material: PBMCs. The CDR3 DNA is TGTGCCAGCAGCCAAGAGGGGCTGGGGGCTTTCTTT. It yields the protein CASSQEGLGAFF.